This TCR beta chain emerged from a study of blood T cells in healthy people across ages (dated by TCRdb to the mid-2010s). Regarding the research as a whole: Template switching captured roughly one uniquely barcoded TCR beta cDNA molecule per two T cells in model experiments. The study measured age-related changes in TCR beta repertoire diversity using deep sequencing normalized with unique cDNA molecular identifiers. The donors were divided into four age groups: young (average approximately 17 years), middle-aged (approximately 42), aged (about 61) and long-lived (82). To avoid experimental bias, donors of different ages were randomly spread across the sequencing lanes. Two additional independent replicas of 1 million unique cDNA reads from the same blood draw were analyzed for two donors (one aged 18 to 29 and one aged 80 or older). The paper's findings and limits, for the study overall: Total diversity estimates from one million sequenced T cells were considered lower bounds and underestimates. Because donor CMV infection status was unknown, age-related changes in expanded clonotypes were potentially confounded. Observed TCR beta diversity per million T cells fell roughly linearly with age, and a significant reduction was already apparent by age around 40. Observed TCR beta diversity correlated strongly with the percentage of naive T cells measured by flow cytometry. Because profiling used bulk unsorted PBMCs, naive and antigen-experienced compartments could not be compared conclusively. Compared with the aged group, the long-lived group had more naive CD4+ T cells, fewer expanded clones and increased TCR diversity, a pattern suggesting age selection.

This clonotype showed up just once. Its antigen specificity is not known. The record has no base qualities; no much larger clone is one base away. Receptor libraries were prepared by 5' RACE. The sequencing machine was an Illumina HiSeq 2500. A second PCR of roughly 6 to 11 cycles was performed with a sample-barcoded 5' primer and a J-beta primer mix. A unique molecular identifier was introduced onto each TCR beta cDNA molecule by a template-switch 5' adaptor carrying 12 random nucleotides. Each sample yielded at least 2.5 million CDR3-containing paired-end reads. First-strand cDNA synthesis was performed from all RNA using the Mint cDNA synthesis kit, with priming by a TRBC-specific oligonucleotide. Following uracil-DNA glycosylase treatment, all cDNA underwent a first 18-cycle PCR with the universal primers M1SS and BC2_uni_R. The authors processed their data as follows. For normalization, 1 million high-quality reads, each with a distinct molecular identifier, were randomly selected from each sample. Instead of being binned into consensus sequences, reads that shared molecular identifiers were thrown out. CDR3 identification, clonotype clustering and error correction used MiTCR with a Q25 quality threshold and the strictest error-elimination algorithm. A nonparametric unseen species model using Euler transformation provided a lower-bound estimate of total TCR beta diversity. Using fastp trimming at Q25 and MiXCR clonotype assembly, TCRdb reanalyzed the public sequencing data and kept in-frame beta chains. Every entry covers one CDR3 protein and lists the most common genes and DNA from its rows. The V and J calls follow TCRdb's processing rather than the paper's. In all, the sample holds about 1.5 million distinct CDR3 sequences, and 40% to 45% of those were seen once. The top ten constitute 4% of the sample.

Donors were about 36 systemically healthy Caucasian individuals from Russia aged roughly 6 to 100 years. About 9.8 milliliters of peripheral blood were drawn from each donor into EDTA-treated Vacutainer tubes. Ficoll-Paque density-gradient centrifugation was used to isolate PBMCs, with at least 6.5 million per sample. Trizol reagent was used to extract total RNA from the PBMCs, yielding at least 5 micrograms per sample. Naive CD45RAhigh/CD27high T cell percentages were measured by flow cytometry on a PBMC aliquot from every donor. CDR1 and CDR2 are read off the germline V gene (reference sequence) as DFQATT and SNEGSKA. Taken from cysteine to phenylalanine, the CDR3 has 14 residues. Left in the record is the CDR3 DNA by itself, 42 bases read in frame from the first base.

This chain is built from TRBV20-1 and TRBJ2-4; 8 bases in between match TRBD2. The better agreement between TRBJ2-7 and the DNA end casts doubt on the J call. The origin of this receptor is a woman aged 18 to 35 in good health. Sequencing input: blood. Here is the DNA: TGCAGTGCTAGAGACGGGACTAGTTCCCACGAGCAGTACTTC. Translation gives CSARDGTSSHEQYF.